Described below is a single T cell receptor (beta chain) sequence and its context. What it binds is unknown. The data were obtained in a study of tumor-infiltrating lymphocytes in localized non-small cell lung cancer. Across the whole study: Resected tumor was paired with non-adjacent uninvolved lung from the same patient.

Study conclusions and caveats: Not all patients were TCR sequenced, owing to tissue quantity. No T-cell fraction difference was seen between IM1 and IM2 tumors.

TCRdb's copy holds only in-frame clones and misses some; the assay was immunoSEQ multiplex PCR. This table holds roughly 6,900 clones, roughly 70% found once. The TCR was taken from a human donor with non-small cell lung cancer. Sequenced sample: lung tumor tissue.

The CDR3 here is CASSLGQGWETQYF. DNA for the CDR3: TGCGCCAGCAGCTTGGGACAGGGTTGGGAGACCCAGTACTTC. The V gene is TRBV5-1, the J gene TRBJ2-5; 7 bases match TRBD1. The CDR3 spans 14 residues. Germline lookup yields CDR1 SGHRS and CDR2 YFSETQ. Trimming cost V 0 bases and J 5 bases; bases outside gene matches: 4. Together with reference TRBV5-1 and TRBJ2-5, the CDR3 gives the full variable domain: KAGVTQTPRYLIKTRGQQVTLSCSPISGHRSVSWYQQTPGQGLQFLFEYFSETQRNKGNFPGRFSGRQFSNSRSEMNVSTLELGDSALYLCASSLGQGWETQYFGPGTRLLVL.